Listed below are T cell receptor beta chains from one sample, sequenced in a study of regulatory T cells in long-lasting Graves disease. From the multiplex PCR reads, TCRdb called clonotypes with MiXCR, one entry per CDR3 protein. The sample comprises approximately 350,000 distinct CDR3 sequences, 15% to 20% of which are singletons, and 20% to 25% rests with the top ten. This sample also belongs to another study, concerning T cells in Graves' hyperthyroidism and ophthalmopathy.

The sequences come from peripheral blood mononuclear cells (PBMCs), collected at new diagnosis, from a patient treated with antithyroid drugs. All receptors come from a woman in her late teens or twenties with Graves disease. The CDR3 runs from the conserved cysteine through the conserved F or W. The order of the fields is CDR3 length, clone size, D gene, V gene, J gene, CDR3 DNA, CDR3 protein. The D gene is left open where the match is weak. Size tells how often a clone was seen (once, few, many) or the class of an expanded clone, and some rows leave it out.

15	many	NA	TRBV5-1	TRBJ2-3	TGCGCCAGCAGCTTGGCCTTAACAGACACAGATACGCAGTATTTT	CASSLALTDTDTQYF
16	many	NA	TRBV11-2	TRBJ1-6	TGTGCCAGCAGCTTAGATGAAAGCTCCTATAATTCACCCCTCCACTTT	CASSLDESSYNSPLHF
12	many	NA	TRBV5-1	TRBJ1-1	TGCGCCAGCAGCCCCCTCGGCACTGAAGCTTTCTTT	CASSPLGTEAFF
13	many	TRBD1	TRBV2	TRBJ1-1	TGTGCCAGCAGTTTCGGACAGGGGGCCGTAGCTTTCTTT	CASSFGQGAVAFF
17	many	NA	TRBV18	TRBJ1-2	TGTGCCAGCTCACTGGCCACCGGGGACCGACTCCCCAGGGGCTACACCTTC	CASSLATGDRLPRGYTF
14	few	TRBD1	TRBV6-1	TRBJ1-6	TGTGCCAGCAGGGGACAGGGGGCGAACTCACCCCTCCACTTT	CASRGQGANSPLHF
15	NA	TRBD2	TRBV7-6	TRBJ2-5	TGTGCCAGCAGCTTAGCCGGGGGGGGGGAAGAGACCCAGTACTTC	CASSLAGGGEETQYF
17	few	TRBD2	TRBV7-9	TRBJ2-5	TGTGCCGGCAGCTCGACTAGCGGGAGGGCCGGCCGGGAGACCCAGTACTTC	CAGSSTSGRAGRETQYF
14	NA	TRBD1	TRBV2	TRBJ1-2	TGTGCCAGCAGTTTGTCCGGGACAGGGTATGGCTACACCTTC	CASSLSGTGYGYTF
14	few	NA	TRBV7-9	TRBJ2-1	TGTGCCAGCAGCCAGTCCGGCTCCTACAATGAGCAGTTCTTC	CASSQSGSYNEQFF
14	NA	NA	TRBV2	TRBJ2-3	TGTGCCAGCAGTATAGCAATCTTCGCAGATACGCAGTATTTT	CASSIAIFADTQYF
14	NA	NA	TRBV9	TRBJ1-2	TGTGCCAGCACCTCAGAGGGGCCGGATCTTGGCTACACCTTC	CASTSEGPDLGYTF
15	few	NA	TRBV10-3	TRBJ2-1	TGTGCCATCAGTGAGTCGGCAGCAGGGGTGAGTGAGCAGTTCTTC	CAISESAAGVSEQFF
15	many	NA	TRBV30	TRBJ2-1	TGTGCCTGGAGTGTACGGCACAGGGATCACAATGAGCAGTTCTTC	CAWSVRHRDHNEQFF
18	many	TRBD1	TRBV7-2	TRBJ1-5	TGTGCCAGCAGCCGACCCGATACAGGGGACTCCTGGAATCAGCCCCAGCATTTT	CASSRPDTGDSWNQPQHF
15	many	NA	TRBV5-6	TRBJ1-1	TGTGCCAGCAGCTTGGTATTCCTGGCGAACACTGAAGCTTTCTTT	CASSLVFLANTEAFF
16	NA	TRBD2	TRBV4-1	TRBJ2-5	TGCGCCAGCAGCCAGGGACTAGCTACTACGCTGGAGACCCAGTACTTC	CASSQGLATTLETQYF
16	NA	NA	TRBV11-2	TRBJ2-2	TGTGCCAGCAGCTTAGCGGGAGTTGGGAACACCGGGGAGCTGTTTTTT	CASSLAGVGNTGELFF
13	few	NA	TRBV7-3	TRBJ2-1	TGTGCCAGCAGCTTAACGTTACGGAGTGAGCAGTTCTTC	CASSLTLRSEQFF
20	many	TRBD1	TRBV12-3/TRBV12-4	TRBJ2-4	TGTGCCAGCAGTTTCGATACAGGGGGCGCCCCTCAAATTGGCAAAAACATTCAGTACTTC	CASSFDTGGAPQIGKNIQYF
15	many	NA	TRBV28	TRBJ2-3	TGTGCCAGCAGCCTACTAGCTCTAAACACAGATACGCAGTATTTT	CASSLLALNTDTQYF
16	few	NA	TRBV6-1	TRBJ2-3	TGTGCCAGCAGTGAAGAGGGGGGGGGGACCACAGATACGCAGTATTTT	CASSEEGGGTTDTQYF